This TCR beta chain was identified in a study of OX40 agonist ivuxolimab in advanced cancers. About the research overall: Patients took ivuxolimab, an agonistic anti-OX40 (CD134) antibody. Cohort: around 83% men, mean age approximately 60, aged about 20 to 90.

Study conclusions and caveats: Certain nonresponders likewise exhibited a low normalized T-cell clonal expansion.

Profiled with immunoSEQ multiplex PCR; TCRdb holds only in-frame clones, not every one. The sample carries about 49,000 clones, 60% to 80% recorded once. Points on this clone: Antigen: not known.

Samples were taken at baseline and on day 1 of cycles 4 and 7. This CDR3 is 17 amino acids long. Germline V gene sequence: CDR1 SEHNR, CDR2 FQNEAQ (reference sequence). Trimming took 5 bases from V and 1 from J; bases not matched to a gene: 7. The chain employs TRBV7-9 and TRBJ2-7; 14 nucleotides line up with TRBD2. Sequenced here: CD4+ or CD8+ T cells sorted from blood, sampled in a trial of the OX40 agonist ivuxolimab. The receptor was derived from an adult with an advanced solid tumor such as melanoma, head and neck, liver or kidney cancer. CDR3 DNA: TGTGCCAGCAGCATCACCGGGACTAGCGGGAGATCCTACGAGCAGTACTTC. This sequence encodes CASSITGTSGRSYEQYF.